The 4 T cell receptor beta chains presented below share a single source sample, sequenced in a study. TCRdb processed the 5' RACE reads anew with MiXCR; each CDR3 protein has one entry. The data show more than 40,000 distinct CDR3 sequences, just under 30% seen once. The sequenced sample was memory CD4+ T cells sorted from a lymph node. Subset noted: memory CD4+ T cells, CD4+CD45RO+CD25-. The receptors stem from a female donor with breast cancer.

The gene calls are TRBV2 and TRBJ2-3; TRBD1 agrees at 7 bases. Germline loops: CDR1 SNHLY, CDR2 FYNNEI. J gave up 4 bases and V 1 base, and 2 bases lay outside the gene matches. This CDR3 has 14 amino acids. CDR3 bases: TGTGCCAGCAGTGAAGACAGGGGACCAGATACGCAGTATTTT. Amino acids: CASSEDRGPDTQYF.

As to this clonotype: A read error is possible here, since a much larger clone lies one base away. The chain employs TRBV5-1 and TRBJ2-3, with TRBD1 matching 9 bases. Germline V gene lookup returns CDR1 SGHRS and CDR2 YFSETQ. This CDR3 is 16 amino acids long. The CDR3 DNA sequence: TGCGCCAGCGGCTTGGGACAGGGCCCGAGCACAGATACGCAGTATTTT. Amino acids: CASGLGQGPSTDTQYF.

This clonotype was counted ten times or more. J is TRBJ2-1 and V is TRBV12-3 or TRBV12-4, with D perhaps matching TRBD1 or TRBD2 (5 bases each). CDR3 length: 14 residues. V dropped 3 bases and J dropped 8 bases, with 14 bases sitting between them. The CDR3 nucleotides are TGTGCCAGCAGTTTCGCAGGGAGTCGGGATGAGCAGTTCTTC. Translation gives CASSFAGSRDEQFF.

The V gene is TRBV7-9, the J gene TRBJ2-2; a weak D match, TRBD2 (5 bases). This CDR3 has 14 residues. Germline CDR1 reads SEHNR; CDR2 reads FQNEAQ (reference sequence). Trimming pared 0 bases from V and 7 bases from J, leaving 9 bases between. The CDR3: CASSLAARGGELFF. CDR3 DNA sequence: TGTGCCAGCAGCTTAGCGGCACGGGGCGGGGAGCTGTTTTTT.